This T cell receptor (beta chain) was profiled in a study of response to subunit inactivated influenza vaccine. This clonotype was counted only a few times. There are 14 residues in the CDR3. Trimming removed 5 bases at V and 1 base at J, with 12 bases between. Germline CDR1 and CDR2: DFQATT and SNEGSKA (reference sequence). TCRdb itself ran the RT-PCR reads through MiXCR, one entry per CDR3 protein. The sample has roughly 540,000 distinct CDR3 sequences, roughly 23% seen once. These same data were also listed under a study on T cells expressing NK-cell markers. This second report adds: The TCR beta cDNA came from 5'RACE template switching with UMIs. Obtained from sorted CD3+CD56+NKG2C+, CD3+CD56+NKG2C- and CD3+CD56-NKG2C+ T cells were the TCR beta repertoires. HCMV seropositivity characterized most of the eight sequenced donors, and seronegativity one. For six donors, the dominant NKG2C+ clonotypes made up about 1.0-7.5% of their CD8+ T cells. Questions lingered over whether expanded NKG2C+ T cell clones were HCMV-specific.

The chain has TRBV20-1 and TRBJ2-1, with no clear D. The input for sequencing was CD4+ T cells sorted from PBMCs, taken 11 to 12 days after vaccination. This TCR was recovered from a middle-aged man who received an inactivated influenza vaccine. CDR3 sequence (DNA): TGCAGTGCTTCCTTCGGGCGGTCCTACAATGAGCAGTTCTTC. Its translation is CSASFGRSYNEQFF.